This T cell receptor (beta chain) was observed in a study of cytomegalovirus exposure and HLA in healthy donors. Findings and limits, study-wide: A later analysis revealed that TCR association rates differed between HLA loci, peaking at DRB1 and bottoming out at HLA-C. Listed as cytomegalovirus-associated were 170 or so TCR beta chains. No immune exposure information besides CMV serostatus was available. Previously analyzed data showed that most TCR beta V segments were productive at a frequency of about 90% or about 30%.

As to this clone: Its antigen is not identified.

Primers included in the PCR were 60 Vbeta and 13 Jbeta primers. Profiled with immunoSEQ multiplex PCR; TCRdb holds only in-frame clones, not every one. The sample gives about 130,000 clones, about four fifths of which show up once; 3.6% is in the top ten. The receptor comes from a woman aged 35 to 49 in good health and CMV-seropositive. Material for sequencing was PBMCs.

The chain's CDR3 is CASRQAGLGQGTLRKLFF. The CDR3 DNA reads as TGTGCCAGCAGACAGGCGGGGTTAGGACAGGGGACTCTGCGGAAACTGTTTTTT. This chain links TRBV4-2 with TRBJ1-4, with 9 bases lining up with TRBD1. Germline lookup yields CDR1 LGHNA and CDR2 YNFKEQ. The CDR3 is 18 amino acids. Germline trimming cut 6 bases from V and 11 bases from J; bases unmatched to any gene: 22.